This is a list of T cell receptor beta chains from one sample in a study of T cells in Graves' hyperthyroidism and ophthalmopathy. From the multiplex PCR reads, TCRdb called clonotypes with MiXCR, one entry per CDR3 protein. The sample records under 350,000 distinct CDR3 sequences, 13% being singletons. Sample: blood. The receptors derive from a woman aged 25 to 39 with Graves' hyperthyroidism that later progressed to Graves' ophthalmopathy. Each CDR3 is given with its conserved first and last residue. Fields, in order: V gene, CDR3 protein.

v_call: TRBV12-3/TRBV12-4
cdr3_aa: CASTYRGMGNEQYF

v_call: TRBV6-5
cdr3_aa: CASSYVAGVLNEQFF

v_call: TRBV27
cdr3_aa: CASSLTPRVLGTDTQYF

v_call: TRBV9
cdr3_aa: CASSVGTDEETQYF

v_call: TRBV28
cdr3_aa: CASTMAGGSQPQHF

v_call: TRBV4-1
cdr3_aa: CASSQDEGANYGYTF

v_call: TRBV5-1
cdr3_aa: CASSLGPTTIAEISYEQYF

v_call: TRBV5-6
cdr3_aa: CASHRAGNQPQHF

v_call: TRBV7-9
cdr3_aa: CASSLSGANQPQHF

v_call: TRBV4-3
cdr3_aa: CASSQQAGNVQETQYF

v_call: TRBV9
cdr3_aa: CASSPTSGEWEQYF

v_call: TRBV6-2/TRBV6-3
cdr3_aa: CASSPGTSSTDTQYF

v_call: TRBV12-3/TRBV12-4
cdr3_aa: CASSTGAHLGYTF

v_call: TRBV18
cdr3_aa: CASSGKDTQYF

v_call: TRBV6-2/TRBV6-3
cdr3_aa: CASGKRAGTGFTGELFF

v_call: TRBV7-2
cdr3_aa: CASSLGALPSTDTQYF

v_call: TRBV19
cdr3_aa: CASRDLAGVAIYNEQFF

v_call: TRBV6-2/TRBV6-3
cdr3_aa: CASRTTQGIYGYTF

v_call: TRBV18
cdr3_aa: CASSPGKDRAGTEAFF

v_call: TRBV18
cdr3_aa: CASSPGTASYEQYF

v_call: TRBV10-3
cdr3_aa: CASWVEGRAEAFF

v_call: TRBV6-2/TRBV6-3
cdr3_aa: CASSYSAESSGNTIYF

v_call: TRBV28
cdr3_aa: CASLKLAGNSYEQYF

v_call: TRBV27
cdr3_aa: CASSLWAGYNSPLHF

v_call: TRBV7-2
cdr3_aa: CASSLATAVYGYTF